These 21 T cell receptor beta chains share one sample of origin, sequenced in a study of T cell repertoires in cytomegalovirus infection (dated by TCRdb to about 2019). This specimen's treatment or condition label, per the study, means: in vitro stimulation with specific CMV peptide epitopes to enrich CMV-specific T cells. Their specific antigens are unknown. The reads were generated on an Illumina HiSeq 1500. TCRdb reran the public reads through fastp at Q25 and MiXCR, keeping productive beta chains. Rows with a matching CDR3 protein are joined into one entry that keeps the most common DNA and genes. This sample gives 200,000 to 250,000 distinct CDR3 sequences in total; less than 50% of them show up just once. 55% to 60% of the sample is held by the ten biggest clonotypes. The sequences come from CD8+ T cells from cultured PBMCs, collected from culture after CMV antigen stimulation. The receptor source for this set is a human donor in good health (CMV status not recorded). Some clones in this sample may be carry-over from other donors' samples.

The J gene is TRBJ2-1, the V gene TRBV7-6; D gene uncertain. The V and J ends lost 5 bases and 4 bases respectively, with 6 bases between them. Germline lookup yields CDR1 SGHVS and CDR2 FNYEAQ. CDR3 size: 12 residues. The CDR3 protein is CASSNGYNEQFF. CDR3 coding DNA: TGTGCCAGCAGCAACGGGTACAATGAGCAGTTCTTC.

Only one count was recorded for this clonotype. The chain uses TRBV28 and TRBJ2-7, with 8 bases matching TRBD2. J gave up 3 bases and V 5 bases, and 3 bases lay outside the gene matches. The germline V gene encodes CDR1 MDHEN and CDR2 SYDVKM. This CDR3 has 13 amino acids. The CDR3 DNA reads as TGTGCCAGCAGTCCGGGACTAGACTACGAGCAGTACTTC. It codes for CASSPGLDYEQYF. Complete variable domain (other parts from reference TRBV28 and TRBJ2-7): DVKVTQSSRYLVKRTGEKVFLECVQDMDHENMFWYRQDPGLGLRLIYFSYDVKMKEKGDIPEGYSVSREKKERFSLILESASTNQTSMYLCASSPGLDYEQYFGPGTRLTVT.

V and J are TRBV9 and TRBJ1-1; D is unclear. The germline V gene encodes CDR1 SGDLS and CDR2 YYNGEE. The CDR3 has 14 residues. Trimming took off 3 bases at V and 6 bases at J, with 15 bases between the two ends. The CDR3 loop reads CASSAPTRTAEAFF. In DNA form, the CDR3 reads TGTGCCAGCAGCGCCCCGACCCGGACCGCTGAAGCTTTCTTT.

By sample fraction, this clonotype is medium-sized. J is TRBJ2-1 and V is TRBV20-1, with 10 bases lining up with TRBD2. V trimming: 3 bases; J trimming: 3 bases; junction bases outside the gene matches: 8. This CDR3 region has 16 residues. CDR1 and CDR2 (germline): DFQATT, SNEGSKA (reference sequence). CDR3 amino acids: CSASGLSGRLYNEQFF. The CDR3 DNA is TGCAGTGCTAGTGGTCTTAGCGGGAGGCTCTACAATGAGCAGTTCTTC.

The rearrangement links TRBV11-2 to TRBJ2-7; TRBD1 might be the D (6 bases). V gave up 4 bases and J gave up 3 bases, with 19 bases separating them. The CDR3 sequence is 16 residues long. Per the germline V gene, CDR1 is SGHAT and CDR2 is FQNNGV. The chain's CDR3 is CASSSPTGRGFYEQYF. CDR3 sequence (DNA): TGTGCCAGCAGCTCTCCGACAGGACGCGGTTTCTACGAGCAGTACTTC.

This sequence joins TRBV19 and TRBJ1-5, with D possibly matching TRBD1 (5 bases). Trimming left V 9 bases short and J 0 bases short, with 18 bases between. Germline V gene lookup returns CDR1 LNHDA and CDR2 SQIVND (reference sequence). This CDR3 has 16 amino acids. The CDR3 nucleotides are TGTGCCAGCCGGGACCCTGCGGGTTATAGCAATCAGCCCCAGCATTTT. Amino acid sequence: CASRDPAGYSNQPQHF.

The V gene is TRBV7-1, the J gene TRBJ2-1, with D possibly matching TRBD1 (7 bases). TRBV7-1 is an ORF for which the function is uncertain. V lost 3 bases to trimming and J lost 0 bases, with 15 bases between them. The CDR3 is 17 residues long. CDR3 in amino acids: CASSSRQGGGSYNEQFF. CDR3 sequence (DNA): TGTGCCAGCAGCTCCCGTCAGGGGGGCGGCTCCTACAATGAGCAGTTCTTC.

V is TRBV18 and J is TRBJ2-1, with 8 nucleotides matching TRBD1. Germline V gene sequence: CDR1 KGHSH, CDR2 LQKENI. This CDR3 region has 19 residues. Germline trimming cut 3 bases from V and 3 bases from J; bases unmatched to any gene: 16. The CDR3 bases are TGTGCCAGCTCACCCATTTTCCACACAGGGGGAGGCTTCTACAATGAGCAGTTCTTC. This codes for CASSPIFHTGGGFYNEQFF.

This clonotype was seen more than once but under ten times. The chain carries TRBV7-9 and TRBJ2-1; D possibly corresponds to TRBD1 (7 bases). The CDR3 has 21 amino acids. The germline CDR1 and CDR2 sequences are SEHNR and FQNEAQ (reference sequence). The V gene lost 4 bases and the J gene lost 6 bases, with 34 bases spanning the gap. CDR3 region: CASSSSAVAPTPGDRINEQFF. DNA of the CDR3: TGTGCCAGCAGCTCCTCCGCTGTGGCCCCAACCCCGGGGGACAGAATCAATGAGCAGTTCTTC.

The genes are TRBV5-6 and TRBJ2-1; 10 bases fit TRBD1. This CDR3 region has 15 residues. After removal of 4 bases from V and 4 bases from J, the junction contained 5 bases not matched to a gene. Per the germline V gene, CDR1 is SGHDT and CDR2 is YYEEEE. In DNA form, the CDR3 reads TGTGCCAGCAGCGATCGACAGGGGGCTTACAATGAGCAGTTCTTC. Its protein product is CASSDRQGAYNEQFF. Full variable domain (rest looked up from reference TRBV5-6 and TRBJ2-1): DAGVTQSPTHLIKTRGQQVTLRCSPKSGHDTVSWYQQALGQGPQFIFQYYEEEERQRGNFPDRFSGHQFPNYSSELNVNALLLGDSALYLCASSDRQGAYNEQFFGPGTRLTVL.

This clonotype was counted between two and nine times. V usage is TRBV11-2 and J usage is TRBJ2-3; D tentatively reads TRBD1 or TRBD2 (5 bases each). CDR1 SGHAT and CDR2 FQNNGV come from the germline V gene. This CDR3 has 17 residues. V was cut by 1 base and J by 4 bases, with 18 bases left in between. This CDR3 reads CASSLGLSRGAADTQYF. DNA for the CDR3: TGTGCCAGCAGCTTAGGGCTGTCCAGAGGGGCCGCAGATACGCAGTATTTT.

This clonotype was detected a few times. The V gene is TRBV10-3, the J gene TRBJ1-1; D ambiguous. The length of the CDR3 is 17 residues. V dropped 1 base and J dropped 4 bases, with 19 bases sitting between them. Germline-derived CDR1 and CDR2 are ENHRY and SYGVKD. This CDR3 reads CAISEYVASGLRTEAFF. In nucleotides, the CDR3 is TGTGCCATCAGTGAGTACGTGGCTTCAGGATTGCGCACTGAAGCTTTCTTT.

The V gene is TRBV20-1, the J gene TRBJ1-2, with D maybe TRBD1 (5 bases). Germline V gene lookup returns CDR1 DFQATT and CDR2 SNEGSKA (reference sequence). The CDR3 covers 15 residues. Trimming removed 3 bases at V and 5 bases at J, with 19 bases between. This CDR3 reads CSASPQRQGLYGYTF. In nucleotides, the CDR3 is TGCAGTGCTAGCCCCCAGAGGCAGGGCCTGTATGGCTACACCTTC.

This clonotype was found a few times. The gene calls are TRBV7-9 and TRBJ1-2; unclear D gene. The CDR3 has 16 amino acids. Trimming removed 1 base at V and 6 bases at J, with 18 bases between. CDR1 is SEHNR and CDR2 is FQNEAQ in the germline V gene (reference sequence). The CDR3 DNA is TGTGCCAGCAGCTTAGGGGTAGCGGGCAGGCAGGATGGCTACACCTTC. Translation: CASSLGVAGRQDGYTF.

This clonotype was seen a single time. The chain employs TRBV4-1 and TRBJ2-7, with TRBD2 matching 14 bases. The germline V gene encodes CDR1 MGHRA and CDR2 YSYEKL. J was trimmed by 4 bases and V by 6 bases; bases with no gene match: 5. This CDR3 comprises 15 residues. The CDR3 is CASSPGTSGGYEQYF. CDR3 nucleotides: TGCGCCAGCAGTCCCGGGACTAGCGGGGGTTACGAGCAGTACTTC.

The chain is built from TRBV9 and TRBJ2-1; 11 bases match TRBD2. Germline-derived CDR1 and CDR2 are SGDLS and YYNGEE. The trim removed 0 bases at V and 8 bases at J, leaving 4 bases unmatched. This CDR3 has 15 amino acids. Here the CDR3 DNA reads TGTGCCAGCAGCGTAGGACTAGCGGGACTCGATGAGCAGTTCTTC. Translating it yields CASSVGLAGLDEQFF. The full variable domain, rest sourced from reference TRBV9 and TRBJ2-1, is DSGVTQTPKHLITATGQRVTLRCSPRSGDLSVYWYQQSLDQGLQFLIQYYNGEERAKGNILERFSAQQFPDLHSELNLSSLELGDSALYFCASSVGLAGLDEQFFGPGTRLTVL.

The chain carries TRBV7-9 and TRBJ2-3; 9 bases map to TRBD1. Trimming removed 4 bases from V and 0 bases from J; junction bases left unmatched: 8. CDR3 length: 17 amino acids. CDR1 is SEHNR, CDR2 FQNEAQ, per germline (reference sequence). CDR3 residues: CASSSTRTGESTDTQYF. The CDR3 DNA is TGTGCCAGCAGCTCGACCAGGACAGGGGAAAGCACAGATACGCAGTATTTT.

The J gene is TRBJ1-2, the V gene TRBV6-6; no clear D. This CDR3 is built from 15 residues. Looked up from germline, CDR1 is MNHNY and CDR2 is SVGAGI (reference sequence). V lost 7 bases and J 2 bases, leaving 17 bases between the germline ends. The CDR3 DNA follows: TGTGCCAGCAAATTGGAAAGGGAAAGGAACTATGGCTACACCTTC. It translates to CASKLERERNYGYTF.

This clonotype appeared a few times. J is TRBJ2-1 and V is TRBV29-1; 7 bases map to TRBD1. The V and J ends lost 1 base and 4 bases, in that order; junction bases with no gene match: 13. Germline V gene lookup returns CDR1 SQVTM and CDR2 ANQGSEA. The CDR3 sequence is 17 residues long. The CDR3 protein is CSVEGKAWDRPYNEQFF. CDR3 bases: TGCAGCGTTGAAGGAAAGGCGTGGGACAGACCTTACAATGAGCAGTTCTTC.

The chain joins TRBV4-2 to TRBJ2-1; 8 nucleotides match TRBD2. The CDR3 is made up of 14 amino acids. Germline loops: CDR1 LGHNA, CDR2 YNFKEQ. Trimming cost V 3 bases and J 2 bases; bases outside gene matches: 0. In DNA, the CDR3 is TGTGCCAGCAGCCATAGCGGGACCTACAATGAGCAGTTCTTC. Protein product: CASSHSGTYNEQFF.

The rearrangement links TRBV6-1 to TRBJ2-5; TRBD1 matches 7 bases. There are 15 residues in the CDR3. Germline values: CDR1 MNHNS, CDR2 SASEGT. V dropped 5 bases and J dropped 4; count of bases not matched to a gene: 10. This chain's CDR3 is CASSSYRGRGETQYF. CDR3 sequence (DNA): TGTGCCAGCAGTTCCTACAGGGGAAGGGGAGAGACCCAGTACTTC.